This T cell receptor beta chain was documented in a study of CD8 T cells in ankylosing spondylitis. With 4 bases removed from V and 5 bases from J, the gap between germline ends came to 13 bases. Looked up from germline, CDR1 is SGDLS and CDR2 is YYNGEE. The length of the CDR3 is 14 residues. This clonotype was detected many times. Its matching antigen is unknown. The study, taken as a whole, reports: Peripheral blood samples showed relatively rare disease-linked clones, and these clones were CD8+.

TCRdb independently ran MiXCR on the 5' RACE reads; one entry per CDR3 protein. This sample has 30,000 to 40,000 distinct CDR3 sequences, with over 2.5% found just once. The V and J genes are TRBV9 and TRBJ2-1; D not resolved. Sequenced: blood, either unsorted or a sorted T cell fraction (not recorded which). The receptor's source is a male donor with ankylosing spondylitis or in good health (not recorded which). CDR3 DNA: TGTGCCAGCAGCCTAGACCCAATCAACAATGAGCAGTTCTTC. Translated, it gives CASSLDPINNEQFF.